The clone carrying this T cell receptor (beta chain) occurred a few times. Its antigen is as yet unknown. The record originates from a study of identical twins. TCRdb ran MiXCR on the 5' RACE reads and lists one entry per CDR3 protein. The sample includes 210,000 or so distinct CDR3 sequences, more than 15% seen only once; the top ten take 40%. Study outcomes and limitations: Alpha sequences out of frame and shared by twins had excess low generation probability.

This sample was also put to use in a study of T cells expressing NK-cell markers. Per that paper: According to the study, TCR beta repertoires originated from sorted CD3+CD56+NKG2C+, CD3+CD56+NKG2C- and CD3+CD56-NKG2C+ T cells. Dominant NKG2C+ clonotype frequencies of about 1.0-7.0% of CD8+ T cells were measured in over five donors.

Sequenced sample: CD8+ T cells sorted from blood. The sequence was collected from a woman younger than 35 in good health.

In nucleotides, the CDR3 is TGTGCCAGCAGTGCCCTAGGGCTCTATGGCTACACCTTC. Its protein product is CASSALGLYGYTF. The V gene is TRBV12-3 or TRBV12-4, the J gene TRBJ1-2; D is ambiguous. The CDR3 has 13 amino acids. Trimming took 5 bases from V and 4 from J, leaving 11 bases between them.